The 27 T cell receptor beta chains below come from one sample, sequenced in a study of shared T cell receptors in the human thymus. Using immunoSEQ multiplex PCR, the repertoire was profiled, and TCRdb retains in-frame clones only, with some absent. Of fewer than 700,000 clones listed, approximately 87% are singletons. These data were also filed under a second study, of human thymus T cells.

The sequencing sample was made of thymocytes. These receptors originate from a boy under three years old with a congenital heart defect.

The rearrangement links TRBV19 to TRBJ1-1; D call uncertain. CDR3 length: 13 residues. V was cut by 8 bases and J by 1 base, with 11 bases left in between. Germline V gene data show CDR1 as LNHDA and CDR2 as SQIVND (reference sequence). The CDR3 loop is CASGRTENTEAFF. The CDR3, as DNA: TGTGCCAGTGGTCGGACTGAGAACACTGAAGCTTTCTTT. Using reference TRBV19 and TRBJ1-1 for the parts outside the CDR3, the full variable domain is DGGITQSPKYLFRKEGQNVTLSCEQNLNHDAMYWYRQDPGQGLRLIYYSQIVNDFQKGDIAEGYSVSREKKESFPLTVTSAQKNPTAFYLCASGRTENTEAFFGQGTRLTVV.

This chain links TRBV2 with TRBJ2-7, with TRBD1 identical over 7 bases. The V gene end was trimmed by 1 base and the J gene end by 0 bases; junction bases not matched to a gene: 6. The CDR3 has 16 amino acids. Germline V gives CDR1 SNHLY, CDR2 FYNNEI. The chain's CDR3 is CASSEEGGTNSYEQYF. The DNA of the CDR3 is TGTGCCAGCAGTGAAGAAGGGGGCACGAACTCCTACGAGCAGTACTTC.

The chain joins TRBV5-1 to TRBJ1-4, with 9 bases lining up with TRBD1. The CDR3 is 14 residues long. In germline, CDR1 is SGHRS, CDR2 YFSETQ. After removal of 4 bases from V and 9 bases from J, the junction contained 7 bases not matched to a gene. Here the CDR3 reads CASSPGTGLKKLFF. DNA of the CDR3: TGCGCCAGCAGCCCCGGGACAGGGTTGAAAAAACTGTTTTTT.

This chain uses TRBV5-4 with TRBJ2-3; 10 bases are a match to TRBD2. The CDR3 spans 17 residues. J gave up 5 bases and V 3 bases, and 12 bases lay outside the gene matches. The germline CDR1 and CDR2 sequences are SGHNT and YYREEE (reference sequence). The CDR3 spells CASSSVTSGTRGDTQYF. The CDR3 nucleotides are TGTGCCAGCAGCTCCGTAACTAGCGGGACACGTGGAGATACGCAGTATTTT.

This clone has just one count. The chain joins TRBV25-1 to TRBJ1-6, with D unresolved. CDR1 and CDR2 (germline): MGHDK, SYGVNS. The V end was cut by 5 bases, the J end by 6 bases, with 8 bases between. The CDR3 consists of 13 residues. DNA for the CDR3: TGTGCCAGCAGTAGGAGTAGTAATTCACCCCTCCACTTT. It specifies CASSRSSNSPLHF.

The genes are TRBV18 and TRBJ2-1; 7 bases align to TRBD1. V was pared by 0 bases and J by 8 bases, with 7 bases of the junction left unmatched. Looked up from germline, CDR1 is KGHSH and CDR2 is LQKENI. This CDR3 has 15 amino acids. CDR3: CASSPPSNRGYEQFF. The DNA for the CDR3 is TGTGCCAGCTCACCACCGTCGAACAGGGGATATGAGCAGTTCTTC.

The CDR3 DNA reads as TGTGCCAGCAGTCAAACCGGTGAGCAGTTCTTC. Translation gives CASSQTGEQFF. The rearrangement links TRBV6-1 to TRBJ2-1; D is unclear. Germline V gives CDR1 MNHNS, CDR2 SASEGT. CDR3 length: 11 amino acids. V lost 5 bases to trimming and J lost 9 bases, with 8 bases between them.

The sample holds a few counts of this clone. The V call is TRBV4-1, the J call TRBJ2-5; TRBD2 agrees at 7 bases. This CDR3 spans 17 amino acids. Germline lookup yields CDR1 MGHRA and CDR2 YSYEKL. The V and J ends lost 3 bases and 1 base, in that order; junction bases with no gene match: 11. CDR3 in DNA: TGCGCCAGCAGCCACCGTTTGGCTAGCGGCCCCCAAGAGACCCAGTACTTC. Translating it yields CASSHRLASGPQETQYF.

The J gene is TRBJ2-1, the V gene TRBV4-3, with TRBD2 matching over 9 bases. The V segment lost 1 base and the J segment 8 bases; nucleotides outside the gene matches: 6. CDR1 is LGHNA, CDR2 YSLEER, per germline. This CDR3 spans 15 amino acids. The CDR3 DNA is TGCGCCAGCAGCCAAGTAAGCGGGAGGTCTCATGAGCAGTTCTTC. Translating gives CASSQVSGRSHEQFF.

V usage is TRBV19 and J usage is TRBJ1-1; D gene ambiguous. This CDR3 spans 12 amino acids. The germline V and J ends were trimmed by 9 bases and 7 bases, with 15 bases remaining between them. Germline CDR1 and CDR2: LNHDA and SQIVND (reference sequence). CDR3 loop: CASRDLEDEAFF. CDR3 nucleotides: TGTGCCAGCCGGGATCTCGAGGATGAAGCTTTCTTT.

Here the CDR3 DNA reads TGTGCCAGCAGTGAAGGCGAAGCCTACGAGCAGTACTTC. It translates to CASSEGEAYEQYF. The rearrangement joins TRBV6-1 to TRBJ2-7; D gene unclear. Germline lookup yields CDR1 MNHNS and CDR2 SASEGT. The length of the CDR3 is 13 residues. Trimming removed 1 base from V and 2 bases from J, with 6 bases in between.

The genes are TRBV6-5 and TRBJ2-5, with D possibly being TRBD2 (6 bases). Per the germline V gene, CDR1 is MNHEY and CDR2 is SVGAGI. V was cut by 4 bases and J by 7 bases, with 13 bases left in between. The CDR3 has 13 amino acids. The CDR3 DNA follows: TGTGCCAGCAGTTTATATAGCGGAGGGACCCAGTACTTC. Its translation: CASSLYSGGTQYF.

This clone was seen only once. This chain joins TRBV6-5 and TRBJ2-3; D may be TRBD2 (6 bases). This CDR3 comprises 15 residues. Germline V CDR1 and CDR2: MNHEY, SVGAGI. The ends were cut back, 8 bases at V and 2 bases at J, with 17 bases in the middle. This CDR3 reads CASAPTGDPTDTQYF. The CDR3 DNA reads as TGTGCCAGCGCCCCAACGGGGGACCCCACAGATACGCAGTATTTT.

This clone was seen just once. The V and J genes are TRBV18 and TRBJ2-7; D remains ambiguous. Trimming took off 5 bases at V and 4 bases at J, with 9 bases between the two ends. Germline-derived CDR1 and CDR2 are KGHSH and LQKENI. CDR3 length equals 12 residues. The CDR3 loop is CASSGHRYEQYF. As DNA, the CDR3 is TGTGCCAGCTCAGGGCACCGATACGAGCAGTACTTC.

The rearrangement links TRBV5-5 to TRBJ2-7, with 15 bases fitting TRBD2. With V trimmed by 1 base and J by 1 base, 6 bases remained unmatched. The CDR3 runs 18 residues. Germline V CDR1 and CDR2: SGHKS, YYEKEE (reference sequence). CDR3: CASSLPGTSGRLSYEQYF. CDR3 nucleotides: TGTGCCAGCAGCTTGCCTGGGACTAGCGGGAGGCTTTCCTACGAGCAGTACTTC.

This clone appeared a single time. The V call is TRBV28, the J call TRBJ2-3; the match to TRBD2 covers 8 bases. Germline V CDR1 and CDR2: MDHEN, SYDVKM. The ends lost 4 bases at V and 5 bases at J; junction bases unmatched: 5. There are 14 residues in the CDR3. CDR3 residues: CASSSRLAGDTQYF. CDR3 DNA sequence: TGTGCCAGCAGTTCCCGGCTAGCGGGAGATACGCAGTATTTT.

The rearrangement uses TRBV16 and TRBJ1-2, with TRBD1 identical over 10 bases. This CDR3 comprises 14 residues. J lost 2 bases, V lost 4 bases, and 1 base had no gene match. Germline V gene data show CDR1 as KGHSY and CDR2 as FQNENV. This CDR3 reads CASSRGQGNYGYTF. The CDR3, as DNA: TGTGCCAGCAGCCGGGGACAGGGGAACTATGGCTACACCTTC.

This clone was detected once. V is TRBV30 and J is TRBJ2-1, with D possibly being TRBD2 (6 bases). Looked up from germline, CDR1 is GTSNPN and CDR2 is SVGIG (reference sequence). Deletions cut 3 bases from V and 0 bases from J, with 9 bases between. CDR3 size: 14 residues. The CDR3 DNA follows: TGTGCCTGGAGGGGAGGTTTCTCCTACAATGAGCAGTTCTTC. Residues: CAWRGGFSYNEQFF. The whole variable domain, filled in from reference TRBV30 and TRBJ2-1, reads SQTIHQWPATLVQPVGSPLSLECTVEGTSNPNLYWYRQAAGRGLQLLFYSVGIGQISSEVPQNLSASRPQDRQFILSSKKLLLSDSGFYLCAWRGGFSYNEQFFGPGTRLTVL.

V is TRBV11-1 and J is TRBJ1-4, with 7 bases fitting TRBD1. The CDR3 has 14 residues. Germline V lookup: CDR1 SGHAT, CDR2 FQDESV (reference sequence). Germline trimming cut 6 bases from V and 13 bases from J; bases unmatched to any gene: 14. CDR3 DNA sequence: TGTGCCAGCAGTCTGGCCCCGACAGGGATGGGACTGTTTTTT. Translation: CASSLAPTGMGLFF.

The chain links TRBV29-1 to TRBJ2-1; D is perhaps TRBD2 (6 bases). Germline CDR1 SQVTM, CDR2 ANQGSEA. The length of the CDR3 is 17 residues. Trimming cost V 3 bases and J 4 bases, with 22 bases left between them. CDR3: CSVDDPGTGDGYNEQFF. CDR3 coding DNA: TGCAGCGTTGACGACCCAGGGACGGGAGATGGGTACAATGAGCAGTTCTTC.

The gene calls are TRBV18 and TRBJ1-5; tentatively, D is TRBD1 (5 bases). CDR3 size: 18 residues. Per germline, CDR1 KGHSH and CDR2 LQKENI. Trimming shortened V by 3 bases and J by 8 bases, and 26 bases separated the two germline ends. The DNA for the CDR3 is TGTGCCAGCTCACCTGCTAGGGAGGGGTCCTCTCAATCAGAGCCCCAGCATTTT. This sequence encodes CASSPAREGSSQSEPQHF.

V usage is TRBV4-1 and J usage is TRBJ2-2, with 11 nucleotides matching TRBD2. V shed 1 base, J shed 7 bases, and the junction held 20 bases outside the gene matches. The V gene's germline CDR1 is MGHRA and CDR2 YSYEKL. The CDR3 has 21 residues. This CDR3 is CASSQVWALAGGPRVGGELFF. The CDR3 DNA reads TGCGCCAGCAGCCAAGTCTGGGCTTTAGCGGGAGGGCCAAGAGTGGGCGGGGAGCTGTTTTTT.

Only one count was recorded for this clone. V usage is TRBV27 and J usage is TRBJ1-5; 8 nucleotides agree with TRBD1. Trimming cost V 4 bases and J 4 bases; bases outside gene matches: 12. Germline values: CDR1 MNHEY, CDR2 SMNVEV (reference sequence). The CDR3 spans 17 residues. The CDR3 loop is CASSSTDRGLENQPQHF. The CDR3 DNA sequence: TGTGCCAGCAGTTCCACAGACAGGGGCCTCGAGAATCAGCCCCAGCATTTT.

The V gene is TRBV29-1, the J gene TRBJ2-6; a weak D match, TRBD2 (6 bases). V dropped 3 bases and J dropped 0 bases, with 15 bases sitting between them. The CDR3 covers 17 residues. Germline V gene data show CDR1 as SQVTM and CDR2 as ANQGSEA. CDR3 sequence reads: CSVEARDSYSGANVLTF. CDR3 nucleotides: TGCAGCGTTGAGGCCCGGGACTCCTACTCTGGGGCCAACGTCCTGACTTTC.

CDR3 sequence (DNA): TGTGCCAGCAGTTCAACACCCGGACTAGCGGGGGCGGAGACCCAGTACTTC. Encoded protein: CASSSTPGLAGAETQYF. The chain joins TRBV27 to TRBJ2-5, with 13 bases identical to TRBD2. Germline V lookup: CDR1 MNHEY, CDR2 SMNVEV (reference sequence). V gave up 4 bases and J gave up 5 bases; unmatched junction bases: 10. There are 17 residues in the CDR3.

V is TRBV15 and J is TRBJ1-5; 7 bases are a match to TRBD1. V lost 4 bases, J lost 6 bases, and 12 bases stayed unmatched. The length of the CDR3 is 16 residues. Germline CDR1 and CDR2: LNHNV and YYDKDF (reference sequence). The CDR3 loop is CATSTNRGGRIQPQHF. DNA of the CDR3: TGTGCCACCAGCACAAACAGGGGAGGTCGGATTCAGCCCCAGCATTTT. The whole variable domain, filled in from reference TRBV15 and TRBJ1-5, reads DAMVIQNPRYQVTQFGKPVTLSCSQTLNHNVMYWYQQKSSQAPKLLFHYYDKDFNNEADTPDNFQSRRPNTSFCFLDIRSPGLGDTAMYLCATSTNRGGRIQPQHFGDGTRLSIL.

This clone showed up just a few times. The V gene is TRBV28, the J gene TRBJ1-4; the D gene is possibly TRBD1 (5 bases). Germline-derived CDR1 and CDR2 are MDHEN and SYDVKM. V was shortened by 6 bases and J by 6 bases, with 20 bases between the two germline ends. The CDR3 is 16 residues long. CDR3 sequence: CASRPPWGGEDEKLFF. CDR3 DNA sequence: TGTGCCAGCAGGCCCCCTTGGGGGGGGGAAGATGAAAAACTGTTTTTT.